The rows below give T cell receptor beta chains drawn from one sample of a study of CD8+CD57+ T cells in acquired aplastic anemia. Each CDR3 protein is one row after TCRdb ran MiXCR on the reads. The sample holds some 150,000 distinct CDR3 sequences, around half seen once. The specimen was sorted CD4+, CD8+, or CD8+CD57+ T cells (not recorded which) from PBMCs. These receptor sequences come from a human donor with aplastic anemia. Both conserved end residues are part of each CDR3. A D gene is named only where the DNA matches it firmly. Size is stated for part of the rows, as once, few or many counts, or as a class when the clone is expanded.

>TRBJ2-2|.|many|TRBV2
CASRSQARNTGELFF
TGTGCCAGCAGGTCACAGGCCCGAAACACCGGGGAGCTGTTTTTT
>TRBJ2-7|.|.|TRBV7-4
CASSLAHYEQYF
TGTGCCAGCAGCTTAGCGCACTACGAGCAGTACTTC
>TRBJ1-1|TRBD1|.|TRBV20-1
CSAGLGGPGGFNGFF
TGCAGTGCAGGATTGGGGGGACCAGGGGGCTTTAATGGTTTCTTT
>TRBJ2-2|TRBD1|once|TRBV10-3
CAIKPTGDTGELFF
TGTGCCATCAAGCCGACAGGGGACACCGGGGAGCTGTTTTTT
>TRBJ2-3|.|few|TRBV29-1
CSVEAGADTQYF
TGCAGCGTTGAGGCCGGGGCAGATACGCAGTATTTT
>TRBJ1-6|.|.|TRBV20-1
CSAIQGSNNSPLHF
TGCAGTGCTATTCAGGGGAGTAATAATTCACCCCTCCACTTT
>TRBJ2-2|.|many|TRBV29-1
CSANKAATGELFF
TGCAGCGCCAATAAGGCGGCCACCGGGGAGCTGTTTTTT
>TRBJ2-5|.|many|TRBV20-1
CSAGRGSPRETQYF
TGCAGTGCCGGGCGCGGGTCCCCGAGGGAGACCCAGTACTTC
>TRBJ2-3|TRBD2|many|TRBV11-2
CASSLGGLGTDTQYF
TGTGCCAGCAGCTTAGGAGGACTAGGTACAGATACGCAGTATTTT
>TRBJ2-3|TRBD2|.|TRBV5-4
CASSYGGDYTDTQYF
TGTGCCAGCAGCTATGGCGGGGACTACACAGATACGCAGTATTTT
>TRBJ1-2|.|.|TRBV29-1
CSVDRGLGGYTF
TGCAGCGTTGACAGGGGTTTGGGTGGCTACACCTTC
>TRBJ1-2|TRBD1|.|TRBV29-1
CSGKTGTNYGYTF
TGCAGCGGCAAGACAGGGACTAACTATGGCTACACCTTC
>TRBJ1-6|TRBD1|.|TRBV15
CATSRGDRTNSPLHF
TGTGCCACCAGCAGAGGGGACAGGACAAATTCACCCCTCCACTTT
>TRBJ1-2|.|many|TRBV7-9
CASSARSRGYTF
TGTGCCAGCAGCGCTCGATCCCGTGGCTACACCTTC
>TRBJ1-5|.|.|TRBV20-1
CSALIPGTGNQPQHF
TGCAGTGCCCTCATCCCCGGGACCGGCAATCAGCCCCAGCATTTT
>TRBJ1-6|.|.|TRBV4-2
CASSPDGWAGWSSPLHF
TGTGCCAGCAGCCCGGACGGTTGGGCAGGGTGGAGTTCACCCCTCCACTTT
>TRBJ1-2|.|many|TRBV12-3/TRBV12-4
CASRTTRGFDYGYTF
TGTGCCAGCAGAACGACCAGGGGATTCGACTATGGCTACACCTTC
>TRBJ1-4|TRBD1|.|TRBV10-2
CASSEGTGESEKLFF
TGCGCCAGCAGTGAGGGGACAGGGGAATCGGAAAAACTGTTTTTT
>TRBJ1-1|.|.|TRBV20-1
CSAQTGLNTEAFF
TGCAGTGCTCAAACAGGGTTGAACACTGAAGCTTTCTTT
>TRBJ2-5|.|many|TRBV7-2
CASSPKAAAETQYF
TGTGCCAGCAGCCCTAAGGCGGCGGCAGAGACCCAGTACTTC